Each of the 20 T cell receptor beta chains below was sequenced from the same sample in a study of OX40 agonist ivuxolimab in advanced cancers. Measured with immunoSEQ multiplex PCR; TCRdb has only the in-frame clones, and not every one. The data show 45,000 or so clones, with roughly 90% seen just once and around 1% held by the top ten. The specimen was CD4+ or CD8+ T cells sorted from blood, collected in a trial of the OX40 agonist ivuxolimab. These receptors were collected from an adult with an advanced solid tumor such as melanoma, head and neck, liver or kidney cancer.

This clone was observed once. The V gene is TRBV28, the J gene TRBJ2-1, with TRBD2 identical over 12 bases. Germline V gene sequence: CDR1 MDHEN, CDR2 SYDVKM. This CDR3 has 16 amino acids. Trimming took 7 bases from V and 4 from J; bases not matched to a gene: 8. The CDR3 is CASKSSGRAQYNEQFF. The CDR3 DNA is TGTGCCAGCAAGTCTAGCGGGAGGGCCCAGTACAATGAGCAGTTCTTC. The entire variable domain, with the rest obtained from reference TRBV28 and TRBJ2-1, is as follows: DVKVTQSSRYLVKRTGEKVFLECVQDMDHENMFWYRQDPGLGLRLIYFSYDVKMKEKGDIPEGYSVSREKKERFSLILESASTNQTSMYLCASKSSGRAQYNEQFFGPGTRLTVL.

The V gene is TRBV10-3, the J gene TRBJ2-1; TRBD2 matches at 9 bases. This CDR3 has 16 residues. CDR1 is ENHRY and CDR2 is SYGVKD in the germline V gene. With V trimmed by 3 bases and J by 4 bases, 7 bases remained unmatched. The CDR3 bases are TGTGCCATCAGTGATCCTAGCGGGAACAGTTACAATGAGCAGTTCTTC. As protein: CAISDPSGNSYNEQFF.

V gene TRBV9 combines with J gene TRBJ2-7; a possible D gene is TRBD2 (5 bases). CDR3 length equals 12 residues. The germline V gene has CDR1 SGDLS and CDR2 YYNGEE. The germline V and J ends were trimmed by 0 bases and 5 bases, with 6 bases remaining between them. As DNA, the CDR3 is TGTGCCAGCAGCGTAGCCGGGGACGAGCAGTACTTC. Translation: CASSVAGDEQYF.

The chain employs TRBV15 and TRBJ2-7, with D possibly being TRBD2 (5 bases). Germline assignment: CDR1 LNHNV and CDR2 YYDKDF (reference sequence). This CDR3 is built from 14 residues. Trimming removed 0 bases from V and 6 bases from J, with 12 bases in between. The chain's CDR3 is CATSRERTLGEQYF. The CDR3 coding sequence is TGTGCCACCAGCAGAGAACGGACTTTGGGCGAGCAGTACTTC.

V usage is TRBV6-5 and J usage is TRBJ2-5; D is unresolved. V was pared by 5 bases and J by 10 bases, with 8 bases between. The CDR3 is made up of 10 amino acids. The V gene's germline CDR1 is MNHEY and CDR2 SVGAGI. The CDR3 nucleotides are TGTGCCAGCAGTGAATGGCTCCAGTACTTC. Amino acid sequence: CASSEWLQYF.

V and J are TRBV4-2 and TRBJ2-7; 7 nucleotides line up with TRBD1. The CDR3 covers 14 residues. Germline V gives CDR1 LGHNA, CDR2 YNFKEQ. V lost 1 base to trimming and J lost 9 bases; unmatched junction nucleotides: 9. CDR3 region: CASSQVGQASGQYF. The CDR3 DNA is TGTGCCAGCAGCCAAGTAGGACAGGCTTCGGGGCAGTACTTC.

The V gene is TRBV6-5, the J gene TRBJ1-2; unclear D gene. Trimming removed 2 bases from V and 2 bases from J, with 9 bases in between. CDR1 is MNHEY, CDR2 SVGAGI, per germline. This CDR3 is built from 14 residues. The CDR3 nucleotides read TGTGCCAGCAGTTACCAGAGGGAGAACTATGGCTACACCTTC. Translating gives CASSYQRENYGYTF.

The J gene is TRBJ2-4, the V gene TRBV19, with 7 bases lining up with TRBD2. This CDR3 is 16 amino acids long. Trimming took 5 bases from V and 8 from J; bases not matched to a gene: 15. Germline assignment: CDR1 LNHDA and CDR2 SQIVND (reference sequence). As DNA, the CDR3 is TGTGCCAGTAGTTCTGTCACGACTAGCCCTAAGGACATTCAGTACTTC. It is translated as CASSSVTTSPKDIQYF.

The J gene is TRBJ2-4, the V gene TRBV19; 7 bases agree with TRBD1. The ends lost 1 base at V and 4 bases at J; junction bases unmatched: 4. Germline V lookup: CDR1 LNHDA, CDR2 SQIVND (reference sequence). This CDR3 has 15 residues. In nucleotides, the CDR3 is TGTGCCAGTAGTATAGCCGGGACAGAAAAAAACATTCAGTACTTC. It yields the protein CASSIAGTEKNIQYF.

V usage is TRBV7-2 and J usage is TRBJ1-4; 8 nucleotides agree with TRBD1. Germline V gene sequence: CDR1 SGHTA, CDR2 FQGNSA. Unmatched junction bases numbered 4, after V lost 4 bases and J lost 6 bases. The CDR3 runs to 14 residues. The CDR3 region has the DNA TGTGCCAGCAGCTCAGACAGGGGAGATGAAAAACTGTTTTTT. Translated: CASSSDRGDEKLFF.

The chain joins TRBV15 to TRBJ2-7; D ambiguous. The CDR3 extends over 13 amino acids. Trimming stripped 0 bases from V and 4 bases from J, with 7 bases between. Germline-derived CDR1 and CDR2 are LNHNV and YYDKDF (reference sequence). In nucleotides, the CDR3 is TGTGCCACCAGCAGAGACCCCACTTACGAGCAGTACTTC. Translating gives CATSRDPTYEQYF.

V and J are TRBV7-3 and TRBJ2-3; D ambiguous. Germline V CDR1 and CDR2: SGHTA, FQGTGA. The CDR3 runs 14 residues. V was trimmed by 2 bases and J by 6 bases, leaving 12 bases between them. CDR3 protein: CASSLSYDSDTQYF. In DNA, the CDR3 is TGTGCCAGCAGCTTATCCTACGATTCGGATACGCAGTATTTT.

This clone showed up just a few times. The chain employs TRBV7-3 and TRBJ2-1, with 9 bases identical to TRBD2. With V trimmed by 5 bases and J by 4 bases, 9 bases remained unmatched. The V gene's germline CDR1 is SGHTA and CDR2 FQGTGA. The CDR3 has 16 amino acids. CDR3 in amino acids: CASSPAGSGGYNEQFF. The CDR3 bases are TGTGCCAGCAGCCCAGCGGGTAGCGGGGGATACAATGAGCAGTTCTTC.

The chain is built from TRBV28 and TRBJ1-1; no clear D. V lost 4 bases, J lost 0 bases, and 12 bases lay in between. The CDR3 length is 15 residues. Germline lookup yields CDR1 MDHEN and CDR2 SYDVKM. In nucleotides, the CDR3 is TGTGCCAGCAGTTCCCCTGGACGGGTGAACACTGAAGCTTTCTTT. Amino acids: CASSSPGRVNTEAFF.

This rearrangement joins TRBV29-1 to TRBJ2-1; TRBD1 matches 12 bases. This CDR3 has 14 residues. The V segment lost 4 bases and the J segment 7 bases; nucleotides outside the gene matches: 5. Germline V lookup: CDR1 SQVTM, CDR2 ANQGSEA. CDR3 protein: CSVGGQGARNEQFF. CDR3 in DNA: TGCAGCGTTGGGGGACAGGGGGCGCGAAATGAGCAGTTCTTC.

The chain links TRBV19 to TRBJ2-2; D tentatively fits TRBD1 or TRBD2 (5 bases each). CDR1 is LNHDA, CDR2 SQIVND, per germline (reference sequence). V lost 7 bases to trimming and J lost 5 bases, with 14 bases between them. CDR3 length: 14 residues. The CDR3 region has the DNA TGTGCCAGTATCAGGGACCTAGTGACCGGGGAGCTGTTTTTT. This translates into CASIRDLVTGELFF.

The V and J genes are TRBV7-2 and TRBJ2-7; weak D call: TRBD1 (7 bases). CDR3 length: 12 residues. Looked up from germline, CDR1 is SGHTA and CDR2 is FQGNSA. Between the trimmed V and J ends, which lost 5 bases and 4 bases, there was a span of 9 bases. The CDR3 nucleotides read TGTGCCAGCAGCGCAGGGGGGTACGAGCAGTACTTC. Translated: CASSAGGYEQYF. The full variable domain, completed using reference TRBV7-2 and TRBJ2-7, is GAGVSQSPSNKVTEKGKDVELRCDPISGHTALYWYRQSLGQGLEFLIYFQGNSAPDKSGLPSDRFSAERTGGSVSTLTIQRTQQEDSAVYLCASSAGGYEQYFGPGTRLTVT.

Concerning this clone itself: An end of the junction does not agree with germline; a read error may underlie this. This rearrangement joins TRBV5-4 to TRBJ2-1; a possible D gene is TRBD2 (6 bases). The CDR3 spans 14 residues. Germline lookup yields CDR1 SGHNT and CDR2 YYREEE (reference sequence). The CDR3 bases are TGTGCCAGCAGCCCTGGGACTTCCTACAATGGGCAGTTCTTC. Protein product: CASSPGTSYNGQFF.

The rearrangement links TRBV7-2 to TRBJ1-4; D is ambiguous. V gave up 5 bases and J gave up 7 bases, with 8 bases separating them. CDR3 length: 12 amino acids. Per the germline V gene, CDR1 is SGHTA and CDR2 is FQGNSA. CDR3 sequence: CASSLDGEKLFF. The CDR3 DNA sequence: TGTGCCAGCAGCCTGGACGGTGAAAAACTGTTTTTT.

Regarding this clone: An end of the junction differs from the germline gene, which may be a read error. The genes are TRBV28 and TRBJ2-5; 15 positions match TRBD2. Germline lookup yields CDR1 MDHEN and CDR2 SYDVKM. The CDR3 has 16 amino acids. CDR3 residues: CASSLEFGTSGRSRDF. In nucleotides, the CDR3 is TGTGCCAGCAGTTTGGAGTTCGGGACTAGCGGGAGGTCGAGAGACTTC.